The rows below give T cell receptor beta chains drawn from one sample of a study of glioma-infiltrating T cells after dendritic cell vaccination. Only in-frame clones appear in the TCRdb table, and some are missing; sequencing was by immunoSEQ multiplex PCR. The profile shows 55,000 to 75,000 clones, 70% to 85% of them singletons. Sequencing was performed on blood, taken after dendritic cell vaccination. These receptors all stem from a human donor with glioblastoma. Each CDR3 is given with its conserved first and last residue. A D gene is named only where the DNA matches it firmly. Not every row has a clone size; where given, it reads once, few, many or a size class.

j_call	d_call	v_call	clone_size	cdr3_nt	cdr3_aa
TRBJ1-3	NA	TRBV30	NA	TGTGCCTGGAGTCTACAGAGAAACACCATATATTTT	CAWSLQRNTIYF
TRBJ1-2	NA	TRBV7-9	NA	TGTGCCAGCAGCTCAACAATTATTGGTACGGAGTCACCTAACTATGGCTACACCTTC	CASSSTIIGTESPNYGYTF
TRBJ2-2	NA	TRBV10-3	NA	TGTGCCATCAATCCCTCGACAGGAACGAACACCGGGGAGCTGTTTTTT	CAINPSTGTNTGELFF
TRBJ1-1	TRBD1	TRBV4-1	NA	TGCGCCAGCAGACTTGGACAGGACACTGAAGCTTTCTTT	CASRLGQDTEAFF
TRBJ2-7	NA	TRBV4-3	NA	TGCGCCAGCAGCCAAGAGAGGGCCTACGAGCAGTACTTC	CASSQERAYEQYF
TRBJ1-5	TRBD1	TRBV7-2	NA	TGTGCCAGCAGCACTCGACAGGGTGGGCAGCCCCAGCATTTT	CASSTRQGGQPQHF
TRBJ2-7	TRBD1	TRBV6-6	NA	TGTGCCAGCATCGGACAGGGGGCTGGCGAGCAGTACTTC	CASIGQGAGEQYF
TRBJ2-2	NA	TRBV4-3	NA	TGCGCCAGCAGCCAAGAAAAACTATTCACCGGGGAGCTGTTTTTT	CASSQEKLFTGELFF
TRBJ1-2	NA	TRBV20-1	once	TGCAGTGCTCCCGACTATGGCTACACCTTC	CSAPDYGYTF
TRBJ1-1	NA	TRBV5-1	few	TGCGCCAGCAGCTTGGATCAGGGGTACACTGAAGCTTTCTTT	CASSLDQGYTEAFF
TRBJ1-2	TRBD1	TRBV11-2	few	TGTGCCAGCAGCCCCGGGACAGGGGGCAGGGAGCACTATGGCTACACCTTC	CASSPGTGGREHYGYTF
TRBJ2-5	NA	TRBV2	NA	TGTGCCAGCGTCAGGTCCCTTCAAGAGACCCAGTACTTC	CASVRSLQETQYF
TRBJ1-4	NA	TRBV11-2	NA	TGTGCCAGCAGCTCACTATTCCAGGGCATCGGAAAACTGTTTTTT	CASSSLFQGIGKLFF
TRBJ2-7	TRBD1	TRBV6-5	NA	TGTGCCAGCAGTTACGGTAGGGACAGGGACTACGAGCAGTACTTC	CASSYGRDRDYEQYF
TRBJ1-2	TRBD1	TRBV11-2	NA	TGTGCCAGCAGCCCTCGAGGGGTTTGGACAGGGGATAACTATGGCTACACCTTC	CASSPRGVWTGDNYGYTF
TRBJ2-5	TRBD2	TRBV27	NA	TGTGCCAGCAGTCCGCTCCTAGCGGGGGGGCGGGAGACCCAGTACTTC	CASSPLLAGGRETQYF
TRBJ2-7	TRBD2	TRBV5-8	NA	TGTGCCAGCACCTTTGGGACTAGGGGATCCTACGAGCAGTACTTC	CASTFGTRGSYEQYF
TRBJ2-3	NA	TRBV10-1	NA	TGCGCCAGCAGTGATCCCCGACTAGTCGGGGATACGCAGTATTTT	CASSDPRLVGDTQYF